The 15 T cell receptor beta chains below were found in one sample sequenced in a study of cytomegalovirus exposure and HLA in healthy donors. Use of 60 Vbeta and 13 Jbeta primers characterized the PCR. Sequencing was performed with immunoSEQ multiplex PCR; in TCRdb, only in-frame clones are kept and a portion is missing. The sample lists some 170,000 clones; under 90% were seen once. Sequences were obtained from PBMCs. The source of these receptors is a man younger than 40 in good health and CMV-seronegative.

The J gene is TRBJ1-5, the V gene TRBV30; 7 bases align to TRBD1. This CDR3 comprises 13 residues. V lost 0 bases to trimming and J lost 5 bases; unmatched junction nucleotides: 1. CDR1 and CDR2 from the germline V gene are GTSNPN and SVGIG (reference sequence). In DNA form, the CDR3 reads TGTGCCTGGAGTGTAACAGGGGATCAGCCCCAGCATTTT. Translation: CAWSVTGDQPQHF.

The chain recombines TRBV7-9 with TRBJ1-4; tentatively, D is TRBD1 (5 bases). Germline V gene sequence: CDR1 SEHNR, CDR2 FQNEAQ (reference sequence). Trimming took 5 bases from V and 6 from J, leaving 16 bases between them. This CDR3 contains 15 residues. CDR3 residues: CASSRLKQEYEKLFF. CDR3 nucleotides: TGTGCCAGCAGCCGTCTGAAACAGGAATATGAAAAACTGTTTTTT.

This chain connects TRBV29-1 to TRBJ2-5; 9 nucleotides align to TRBD2. The germline V gene has CDR1 SQVTM and CDR2 ANQGSEA. The J segment lost 5 bases and the V segment lost 5 bases, leaving 9 bases of the junction unmatched. The CDR3 loop spans 14 amino acids. This chain's CDR3 is CSVLTSGLGETQYF. The DNA for the CDR3 is TGCAGCGTTTTAACTAGCGGGCTTGGGGAGACCCAGTACTTC.

CDR3 coding DNA: TGTGCCAGCAGCTTAGGGACAGGGGAAGGTCAGCCCCAGCATTTT. Amino acids: CASSLGTGEGQPQHF. V usage is TRBV5-4 and J usage is TRBJ1-5; TRBD1 agrees at 10 bases. V trimming: 2 bases; J trimming: 6 bases; junction bases outside the gene matches: 5. This CDR3 contains 15 residues. CDR1 is SGHNT, CDR2 YYREEE, per germline (reference sequence).

This chain joins TRBV7-9 and TRBJ2-5; 8 bases align to TRBD2. The J segment lost 1 base and the V segment lost 3 bases, leaving 1 base of the junction unmatched. The germline gives CDR1 SEHNR, CDR2 FQNEAQ (reference sequence). The CDR3 has 14 residues. CDR3 nucleotides: TGTGCCAGCAGCTTCGGGGGGGCCCAAGAGACCCAGTACTTC. Its protein is CASSFGGAQETQYF.

V and J are TRBV5-1 and TRBJ2-1, with 7 bases identical to TRBD2. The CDR3 covers 17 residues. The V gene's germline CDR1 is SGHRS and CDR2 YFSETQ. Unmatched junction bases numbered 16, after V lost 3 bases and J lost 7 bases. The CDR3 nucleotides read TGCGCCAGCAGCTACCGACCGACTAGCTCCGTCGGGAATGAGCAGTTCTTC. Protein sequence: CASSYRPTSSVGNEQFF.

V is TRBV15 and J is TRBJ2-7; 7 positions agree with TRBD1. J lost 1 base, V lost 3 bases, and 21 bases had no gene match. The CDR3 length is 20 residues. Germline V gene sequence: CDR1 LNHNV, CDR2 YYDKDF (reference sequence). The CDR3 loop reads CATSRLSPGQRLPISYEQYF. In DNA, the CDR3 is TGTGCCACCAGCAGGCTCTCCCCGGGACAGCGACTCCCTATTTCCTACGAGCAGTACTTC.

This sequence joins TRBV29-1 and TRBJ2-5, with 12 bases aligning to TRBD1. Germline CDR1 SQVTM, CDR2 ANQGSEA. This CDR3 has 15 residues. V was clipped by 7 bases and J by 4 bases; unmatched bases: 10. The CDR3: CSAGGGQGAGETQYF. CDR3 in DNA: TGCAGCGCTGGGGGGGGACAGGGGGCGGGAGAGACCCAGTACTTC.

This clone has more than one count but fewer than ten. The chain couples TRBV5-5 to TRBJ2-1; 7 nucleotides agree with TRBD2. The CDR3 spans 15 residues. V trimming: 4 bases; J trimming: 8 bases; junction bases outside the gene matches: 12. Germline CDR1 SGHKS, CDR2 YYEKEE (reference sequence). The CDR3: CASSIGVGREDEQFF. The DNA for the CDR3 is TGTGCCAGCAGCATTGGGGTGGGGAGGGAGGATGAGCAGTTCTTC.

This clone was picked up one time. The gene calls are TRBV30 and TRBJ1-1, with 7 bases identical to TRBD1. The germline gives CDR1 GTSNPN, CDR2 SVGIG (reference sequence). The ends lost 3 bases at V and 1 base at J; junction bases unmatched: 5. This CDR3 has 14 amino acids. The CDR3 DNA is TGTGCCTGGAGGGCACAGGGGCGGAACACTGAAGCTTTCTTT. Translated: CAWRAQGRNTEAFF.

This sequence joins TRBV7-2 and TRBJ1-2; a possible D gene is TRBD1 (5 bases). CDR1 and CDR2 from the germline V gene are SGHTA and FQGNSA. The CDR3 has 15 amino acids. V was pared by 4 bases and J by 4 bases, with 16 bases between. CDR3 sequence reads: CASSSRQTTLYGYTF. Here the CDR3 DNA reads TGTGCCAGCAGCTCGCGACAGACAACCCTCTATGGCTACACCTTC. Combining the CDR3 with reference TRBV7-2 and TRBJ1-2 gives the whole variable domain GAGVSQSPSNKVTEKGKDVELRCDPISGHTALYWYRQSLGQGLEFLIYFQGNSAPDKSGLPSDRFSAERTGGSVSTLTIQRTQQEDSAVYLCASSSRQTTLYGYTFGSGTRLTVV.

This clone has a single count. The chain recombines TRBV5-1 with TRBJ1-2, with D perhaps matching TRBD1 (5 bases). Trimming pared 2 bases from V and 4 bases from J, leaving 12 bases between. The length of the CDR3 is 14 residues. The germline gives CDR1 SGHRS, CDR2 YFSETQ. CDR3 bases: TGCGCCAGCAGCTTTGGGGGGGGAAGCTATGGCTACACCTTC. Translated: CASSFGGGSYGYTF.

The gene calls are TRBV7-2 and TRBJ1-1; D is unclear. The V end was cut by 5 bases, the J end by 8 bases, with 15 bases between. This CDR3 has 13 amino acids. Germline loops: CDR1 SGHTA, CDR2 FQGNSA. In DNA form, the CDR3 reads TGTGCCAGCAGCCCTTCCTTAACTAGCGAAGCTTTCTTT. Its protein is CASSPSLTSEAFF.

Regarding this clone: One end of the junction is discordant with germline, which a read error may explain. The chain couples TRBV7-9 to TRBJ1-4; the D gene is possibly TRBD1 (6 bases). Germline V gene sequence: CDR1 SEHNR, CDR2 FQNEAQ (reference sequence). CDR3 length: 16 residues. The CDR3 spells CSSSSSGVGFSEKLFF. CDR3 DNA sequence: TGTTCCAGCAGCTCCTCAGGGGTAGGGTTCAGTGAAAAACTGTTTTTT.

CDR3 loop: CASRGTGGLSYTF. CDR3 coding DNA: TGTGCCAGTAGGGGGACAGGGGGTCTAAGCTACACCTTC. The genes are TRBV19 and TRBJ1-2; 11 nucleotides align to TRBD1. Germline CDR1 and CDR2: LNHDA and SQIVND (reference sequence). This CDR3 has 13 amino acids. J lost 9 bases, V lost 6 bases, and 6 bases had no gene match.